This T cell receptor (beta chain) emerged from a study of regulatory T cells in long-lasting Graves disease. The germline V gene encodes CDR1 SGHTA and CDR2 FQGTGA. CDR3 length equals 13 residues. V was clipped by 1 base and J by 4 bases, with 7 bases between them. Time point in this sample: persistent/refractory GD, antithyroid drugs over 5 years with positive TRAb. The TCR library was prepared using RNA isolated from PBMCs. According to the study, TCR beta libraries were built with iRepertoire HTBI primers and CDR3-region Arm-PCR. TCRdb reprocessed the multiplex PCR reads with MiXCR, giving one entry per CDR3 protein. Among roughly 430,000 distinct CDR3 sequences, over 20% were seen once, and the ten largest hold more than 13%.

Here the sequenced sample was peripheral blood mononuclear cells (PBMCs), taken when the disease was refractory, from a patient treated with antithyroid drugs. The chain is built from TRBV7-3 and TRBJ1-1, with D unresolved. The TCR originated in a female donor with Graves disease. CDR3 amino acids: CASSLREGTEAFF. The CDR3 DNA is TGTGCCAGCAGCTTAAGAGAGGGCACTGAAGCTTTCTTT.